Following are 17 T cell receptor beta chains from one sample sequenced in a study of shared clonotypes between healthy human individuals. Using immunoSEQ multiplex PCR, the repertoire was profiled, and TCRdb retains in-frame clones only, with some absent. The table lists around 640,000 clones, approximately 96% of them singletons. It was CD45RO-negative cells, positively selected for CCR7, that made up naive CD8 cells, with terminally differentiated effector memory CD45RA+ cells excluded. Input material: naive CD8+ T cells sorted from blood. The source is a woman aged 25 to 39 in good health.

This chain connects TRBV27 to TRBJ1-4, with 7 bases lining up with TRBD1. CDR3 length equals 14 residues. Unmatched junction bases numbered 5, after V lost 7 bases and J lost 3 bases. CDR1 and CDR2 from the germline V gene are MNHEY and SMNVEV (reference sequence). The CDR3 DNA sequence: TGTGCCAGCACCTCCCAGGGGGCTAATGAAAAACTGTTTTTT. It encodes CASTSQGANEKLFF. Using reference TRBV27 and TRBJ1-4 for the parts outside the CDR3, the full variable domain is EAQVTQNPRYLITVTGKKLTVTCSQNMNHEYMSWYRQDPGLGLRQIYYSMNVEVTDKGDVPEGYKVSRKEKRNFPLILESPSPNQTSLYFCASTSQGANEKLFFGSGTQLSVL.

The V and J genes are TRBV29-1 and TRBJ1-1; possible D gene TRBD1, 6 bases. The CDR3 loop spans 13 amino acids. Trimming left V 8 bases short and J 1 base short, with 14 bases between. Germline CDR1 SQVTM, CDR2 ANQGSEA. The CDR3 spells CSSSGQTNTEAFF. CDR3 coding DNA: TGCAGCTCATCCGGACAGACGAACACTGAAGCTTTCTTT.

The V and J genes are TRBV27 and TRBJ2-1; 11 bases are a match to TRBD2. The germline CDR1 and CDR2 sequences are MNHEY and SMNVEV (reference sequence). V lost 8 bases, J lost 8 bases, and 2 bases stayed unmatched. The CDR3 sequence is 12 residues long. Written as DNA, the CDR3 is TGTGCCAGCGGGACTAGCGGTTATGAGCAGTTCTTC. Translated, it gives CASGTSGYEQFF.

The V and J genes are TRBV2 and TRBJ1-1, with a possible D match to TRBD1 (6 bases). The CDR3 has 18 residues. Germline loops: CDR1 SNHLY, CDR2 FYNNEI. The V end was cut by 5 bases, the J end by 1 base, with 23 bases between. The CDR3: CASSPGVPGEFENTEAFF. In DNA, the CDR3 is TGTGCCAGCAGTCCCGGGGTTCCAGGGGAATTCGAGAACACTGAAGCTTTCTTT.

The chain combines TRBV2 with TRBJ2-2; D may match TRBD1 or TRBD2 (7 bases each). Trimming took off 3 bases at V and 3 bases at J, with 17 bases between the two ends. The CDR3 contains 17 residues. The germline CDR1 and CDR2 sequences are SNHLY and FYNNEI. The CDR3 loop is CASSDPRGGIYTGELFF. The CDR3 DNA is TGTGCCAGCAGTGACCCCAGGGGGGGGATTTACACCGGGGAGCTGTTTTTT.

V and J are TRBV7-9 and TRBJ2-2; D may correspond to TRBD1 or TRBD2 (5 bases each). CDR1 is SEHNR and CDR2 is FQNEAQ in the germline V gene (reference sequence). Trimming took off 0 bases at V and 5 bases at J, with 16 bases between the two ends. The CDR3 has 17 residues. The CDR3 region has the DNA TGTGCCAGCAGCTTAGCCCGGGGCGGTGAGGGGACCGGGGAGCTGTTTTTT. It is translated as CASSLARGGEGTGELFF.

This clone appeared once. The gene calls are TRBV4-1 and TRBJ2-2; D may correspond to TRBD1 or TRBD2 (7 bases each). The CDR3 length is 18 residues. Germline assignment: CDR1 MGHRA and CDR2 YSYEKL. V was pared by 3 bases and J by 7 bases, with 24 bases between. CDR3 nucleotides: TGCGCCAGCAGCCACCGAGGGGGGGGACAGCTACAAATCGGGGAGCTGTTTTTT. It is translated as CASSHRGGGQLQIGELFF.

The gene calls are TRBV5-4 and TRBJ2-2; TRBD2 agrees at 8 bases. This CDR3 spans 18 amino acids. The J segment lost 1 base and the V segment lost 0 bases, leaving 8 bases of the junction unmatched. Germline V gene data show CDR1 as SGHNT and CDR2 as YYREEE (reference sequence). CDR3 sequence reads: CASSLGFTSGLNTGELFF. In DNA form, the CDR3 reads TGTGCCAGCAGCTTGGGCTTCACTAGCGGACTGAACACCGGGGAGCTGTTTTTT. Complete variable domain (other parts from reference TRBV5-4 and TRBJ2-2): ETGVTQSPTHLIKTRGQQVTLRCSSQSGHNTVSWYQQALGQGPQFIFQYYREEENGRGNFPPRFSGLQFPNYSSELNVNALELDDSALYLCASSLGFTSGLNTGELFFGEGSRLTVL.

CDR3: CASSLQGRRQETQYF. The CDR3 bases are TGTGCCAGCAGTTTACAGGGACGGCGGCAAGAGACCCAGTACTTC. The chain has TRBV28 and TRBJ2-5, with D perhaps TRBD1 or TRBD2 (5 bases each). The V end was cut by 2 bases, the J end by 2 bases, with 12 bases between. CDR1 and CDR2 (germline): MDHEN, SYDVKM. The CDR3 runs 15 residues.

The chain employs TRBV29-1 and TRBJ1-2, with a tentative D call TRBD1 (5 bases). Trimming pared 2 bases from V and 4 bases from J, leaving 8 bases between. The germline gives CDR1 SQVTM, CDR2 ANQGSEA. The CDR3 has 12 amino acids. CDR3 loop: CSVEWRGYGYTF. In DNA form, the CDR3 reads TGCAGCGTTGAATGGAGGGGCTATGGCTACACCTTC.

This chain uses TRBV2 with TRBJ2-1, with D perhaps matching TRBD2 (5 bases). The CDR3 runs to 15 residues. The germline V gene has CDR1 SNHLY and CDR2 FYNNEI. V gave up 4 bases and J gave up 0 bases, with 10 bases separating them. In nucleotides, the CDR3 is TGTGCCAGCAGTGCTGTAGGGAGCTCCTACAATGAGCAGTTCTTC. It translates to CASSAVGSSYNEQFF. The complete variable domain, with remaining parts taken from reference TRBV2 and TRBJ2-1, reads EPEVTQTPSHQVTQMGQEVILRCVPISNHLYFYWYRQILGQKVEFLVSFYNNEISEKSEIFDDQFSVERPDGSNFTLKIRSTKLEDSAMYFCASSAVGSSYNEQFFGPGTRLTVL.

The chain carries TRBV5-3 and TRBJ2-7, with TRBD1 matching 7 bases. TRBV5-3 is designated an ORF whose function remains uncertain. This CDR3 contains 15 residues. The trim removed 3 bases at V and 3 bases at J, leaving 9 bases unmatched. The CDR3 region has the DNA TGTGCCAGAAGCTCGGATGGGACAGAAGACTACGAGCAGTACTTC. Its protein is CARSSDGTEDYEQYF.

The chain links TRBV27 to TRBJ1-2, with 8 bases matching TRBD1. The germline V gene encodes CDR1 MNHEY and CDR2 SMNVEV (reference sequence). This CDR3 contains 13 residues. V lost 10 bases and J lost 7; bases outside the gene matches: 11. The CDR3 loop reads CATRTGPSTGYTF. CDR3 bases: TGTGCCACCAGGACAGGGCCCTCGACTGGCTACACCTTC.

The J gene is TRBJ2-1, the V gene TRBV7-9; D gene uncertain. Germline V lookup: CDR1 SEHNR, CDR2 FQNEAQ (reference sequence). V dropped 5 bases and J dropped 5 bases, with 7 bases sitting between them. The length of the CDR3 is 12 residues. The CDR3: CASSQLNNEQFF. The CDR3 DNA reads as TGTGCCAGCAGCCAATTGAACAATGAGCAGTTCTTC.

This sequence joins TRBV27 and TRBJ2-7, with TRBD1 matching over 9 bases. Trimming took 1 base from V and 6 from J; bases not matched to a gene: 4. CDR1 MNHEY and CDR2 SMNVEV come from the germline V gene (reference sequence). The CDR3 length is 14 residues. CDR3 DNA: TGTGCCAGCAGTTTATTGGGACAGGGTCGCGAGCAGTACTTC. This sequence encodes CASSLLGQGREQYF.

Comments on this clone: This same CDR3 is encoded by further DNA sequences in the sample. The rearrangement joins TRBV27 to TRBJ2-7; D uncertain. Germline CDR1 MNHEY, CDR2 SMNVEV (reference sequence). V dropped 2 bases and J dropped 3 bases, with 8 bases sitting between them. This CDR3 spans 13 amino acids. The CDR3 sequence is CASSLGPGYEQYF. The CDR3 nucleotides are TGTGCCAGCAGTTTAGGGCCCGGCTACGAGCAGTACTTC.

The gene calls are TRBV5-1 and TRBJ2-6; TRBD1 is a possible D gene (5 bases). This CDR3 has 19 residues. The V end was cut by 0 bases, the J end by 3 bases, with 19 bases between. Germline CDR1 is SGHRS and CDR2 is YFSETQ. The CDR3 loop reads CASSLATAILKRGANVLTF. The CDR3 coding sequence is TGCGCCAGCAGCTTGGCGACAGCTATACTGAAACGTGGGGCCAACGTCCTGACTTTC.